This T cell receptor (beta chain) was observed in a study of beta chain features in type 1 diabetes. In regard to this clone: Its antigen is not known.

Study-wide findings and caveats: Within each of all four CD4+ subsets, Type 1 diabetes patients had TCRB CDR3s that were moderately but significantly shorter.

A heparinised blood draw that averaged roughly 110 mL was obtained once from each donor. The isolated RNA, all of it, was reverse transcribed, so expressed TCRB transcripts were what got sequenced. Only in-frame clones appear in the TCRdb table, and some are missing; sequencing was by immunoSEQ multiplex PCR. The sample includes 400,000 to 600,000 clones, 30% of them seen just once. This CDR3 has 14 amino acids. The trim removed 1 base at V and 5 bases at J, leaving 3 bases unmatched. The germline V gene encodes CDR1 LNHNV and CDR2 YYDKDF (reference sequence). The source is a man between 18 and 35 years old in good health. J is TRBJ2-5 and V is TRBV15; 8 bases map to TRBD1. The sample consisted of naive CD4+ T cells from blood. The CDR3 region is CATSRARGLETQYF. In DNA form, the CDR3 reads TGTGCCACCAGCAGAGCCAGGGGGCTTGAGACCCAGTACTTC.